The rows below give T cell receptor beta chains drawn from one sample of a study of blood T cell repertoires in COVID-19. Some clones are missing from TCRdb's copy, which holds only in-frame ones; the method was immunoSEQ multiplex PCR. This table holds about 83,000 clones, more than 80% found once. Input material: peripheral blood. These TCRs come from a woman older than 75 with acute or convalescent COVID-19. CDR3s include the opening cysteine and the closing phenylalanine or tryptophan. A D gene is named only where the DNA matches it firmly. Clone sizes are given selectively: once, few, many, or a class where the clone is expanded.

D gene: -; clone size: -; J gene: TRBJ2-3; V gene: TRBV7-8; CDR3 protein: CASSPYTDTQYF; CDR3 DNA: TGTGCCAGCAGCCCCTACACAGATACGCAGTATTTT
D gene: TRBD1; clone size: -; J gene: TRBJ2-1; V gene: TRBV12-5; CDR3 protein: CASGLAGGQDYNEQFF; CDR3 DNA: TGTGCTAGTGGTTTGGCTGGGGGACAGGACTACAATGAGCAGTTCTTC
D gene: TRBD2; clone size: -; J gene: TRBJ2-7; V gene: TRBV7-8; CDR3 protein: CASNTRSGLDIYEQYF; CDR3 DNA: TGTGCCAGCAACACTAGATCCGGACTAGACATCTACGAGCAGTACTTC
D gene: -; clone size: -; J gene: TRBJ1-4; V gene: TRBV18; CDR3 protein: CASSPPRPNEKLFF; CDR3 DNA: TGTGCCAGCTCACCACCGCGGCCTAATGAAAAACTGTTTTTT
D gene: -; clone size: -; J gene: TRBJ2-2; V gene: TRBV19; CDR3 protein: CASGAGELFF; CDR3 DNA: TGTGCCAGCGGGGCCGGGGAGCTGTTTTTT
D gene: -; clone size: -; J gene: TRBJ2-7; V gene: TRBV19; CDR3 protein: CASSIAKGAYEQYF; CDR3 DNA: TGTGCCAGTAGTATAGCGAAGGGGGCCTACGAGCAGTACTTC
D gene: -; clone size: -; J gene: TRBJ1-1; V gene: TRBV5-6; CDR3 protein: CASSSSASGNTEAFF; CDR3 DNA: TGTGCCAGCAGCTCTTCTGCCTCGGGGAACACTGAAGCTTTCTTT
D gene: -; clone size: -; J gene: TRBJ1-5; V gene: TRBV2; CDR3 protein: CASSERNPTGYSNQPQHF; CDR3 DNA: TGTGCCAGCAGTGAAAGGAACCCCACAGGGTATAGCAATCAGCCCCAGCATTTT
D gene: -; clone size: -; J gene: TRBJ2-1; V gene: TRBV27; CDR3 protein: CASSLPGVIGGQFF; CDR3 DNA: TGTGCCAGCAGTTTACCGGGTGTTATAGGAGGACAGTTCTTC
D gene: TRBD1; clone size: few; J gene: TRBJ1-2; V gene: TRBV28; CDR3 protein: CASSQTGVWSYGYTF; CDR3 DNA: TGTGCCAGCAGTCAAACAGGGGTGTGGAGCTATGGCTACACCTTC
D gene: -; clone size: once; J gene: TRBJ1-3; V gene: TRBV28; CDR3 protein: CASSSRIASGNTIYF; CDR3 DNA: TGTGCCAGCAGCTCGAGAATTGCCTCTGGAAACACCATATATTTT
D gene: -; clone size: few; J gene: TRBJ1-3; V gene: TRBV3-1/TRBV3-2; CDR3 protein: CASSPNSGSYSGNTIYF; CDR3 DNA: TGTGCCAGCAGCCCGAATTCGGGAAGTTACTCTGGAAACACCATATATTTT
D gene: -; clone size: -; J gene: TRBJ2-2; V gene: TRBV7-6; CDR3 protein: CASSFKGVNTGELFF; CDR3 DNA: TGTGCCAGCAGCTTTAAGGGGGTGAACACCGGGGAGCTGTTTTTT
D gene: TRBD1; clone size: -; J gene: TRBJ1-2; V gene: TRBV3-1/TRBV3-2; CDR3 protein: CASSQERDRGNYGYTF; CDR3 DNA: TGTGCCAGCAGCCAAGAAAGGGACAGGGGAAACTATGGCTACACCTTC
D gene: -; clone size: -; J gene: TRBJ2-7; V gene: TRBV6-5; CDR3 protein: CASTIQAQDYEQYF; CDR3 DNA: TGTGCCAGCACCATCCAAGCACAGGACTACGAGCAGTACTTC
D gene: -; clone size: -; J gene: TRBJ2-2; V gene: TRBV1; CDR3 protein: CTSSQGLAANTGELFF; CDR3 DNA: TGCACCAGCAGCCAAGGACTAGCCGCGAACACCGGGGAGCTGTTTTTT
D gene: TRBD1; clone size: -; J gene: TRBJ1-3; V gene: TRBV19; CDR3 protein: CASSYQGASGNTIYF; CDR3 DNA: TGTGCCAGTTCTTACCAGGGGGCCTCTGGAAACACCATATATTTT
D gene: TRBD1; clone size: -; J gene: TRBJ2-3; V gene: TRBV29-1; CDR3 protein: CSVQNRGRSYRGSDTQYF; CDR3 DNA: TGCAGCGTCCAAAACAGGGGCCGCTCCTATAGGGGGTCGGATACGCAGTATTTT
D gene: -; clone size: -; J gene: TRBJ1-2; V gene: TRBV23-1; CDR3 protein: CASSQRQTNYGYTF; CDR3 DNA: TGCGCCAGCAGTCAAAGACAGACTAACTATGGCTACACCTTC
D gene: TRBD1; clone size: once; J gene: TRBJ1-5; V gene: TRBV13; CDR3 protein: CASSLGLRGLSNQPQHF; CDR3 DNA: TGTGCCAGCAGCTTAGGCCTTAGGGGGCTAAGCAATCAGCCCCAGCATTTT